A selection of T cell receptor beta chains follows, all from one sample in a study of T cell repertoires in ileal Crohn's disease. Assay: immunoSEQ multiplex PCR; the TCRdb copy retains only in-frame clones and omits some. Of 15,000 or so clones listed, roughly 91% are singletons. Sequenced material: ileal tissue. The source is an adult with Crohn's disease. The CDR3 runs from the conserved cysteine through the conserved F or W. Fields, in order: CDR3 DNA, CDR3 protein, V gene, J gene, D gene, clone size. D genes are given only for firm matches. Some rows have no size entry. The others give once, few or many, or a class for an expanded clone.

CDR3 DNA: TGCGCCAGCACCTTACACGGGACAGGGAATCAGAGGACTGAAGCTTTCTTT
CDR3 protein: CASTLHGTGNQRTEAFF
V gene: TRBV5-1
J gene: TRBJ1-1
D gene: TRBD1
clone size: NA

CDR3 DNA: TGTGCCAGCAGCGAGGGCGGGGGGCGCCGAGCTTTCTTT
CDR3 protein: CASSEGGGRRAFF
V gene: TRBV7-2
J gene: TRBJ1-1
D gene: NA
clone size: NA

CDR3 DNA: TGTGCCAGCAGCTTTGGACTAGCGGGGATTGCCGGGGAGCTGTTTTTT
CDR3 protein: CASSFGLAGIAGELFF
V gene: TRBV7-3
J gene: TRBJ2-2
D gene: TRBD2
clone size: NA

CDR3 DNA: TGTGCCAGCAGTGTCACCGGGACAGGGAGTTACAATGAGCAGTTCTTC
CDR3 protein: CASSVTGTGSYNEQFF
V gene: TRBV6-1
J gene: TRBJ2-1
D gene: TRBD1
clone size: NA

CDR3 DNA: TGTGCCAGCAGCTTCAGGGGACAGGGAAGGTCCTATGGCTACACCTTC
CDR3 protein: CASSFRGQGRSYGYTF
V gene: TRBV7-2
J gene: TRBJ1-2
D gene: TRBD1
clone size: once

CDR3 DNA: TGCAGCGTCCTCCGAGGCACTGAAGCTTTCTTT
CDR3 protein: CSVLRGTEAFF
V gene: TRBV29-1
J gene: TRBJ1-1
D gene: NA
clone size: NA

CDR3 DNA: TGCGCCAGCAGCTTGGGGGACAGGGACTACGAGCAGTACTTC
CDR3 protein: CASSLGDRDYEQYF
V gene: TRBV5-1
J gene: TRBJ2-7
D gene: TRBD1
clone size: once

CDR3 DNA: TGTGCCAGCAGTCCTGGGAGAAGGGTAGACGAGCAGTACTTC
CDR3 protein: CASSPGRRVDEQYF
V gene: TRBV2
J gene: TRBJ2-7
D gene: NA
clone size: NA

CDR3 DNA: TGTGCCAGCAGTCCCGTGTTGAGTGGCAATCAGCCCCAGCATTTT
CDR3 protein: CASSPVLSGNQPQHF
V gene: TRBV6-5
J gene: TRBJ1-5
D gene: NA
clone size: NA

CDR3 DNA: TGTGCCAGCAGTGGCTACCTTGGCGGTGAGCAGTTCTTC
CDR3 protein: CASSGYLGGEQFF
V gene: TRBV6-4
J gene: TRBJ2-1
D gene: NA
clone size: NA

CDR3 DNA: TGTGCCAGTAGTATTCGGGTGAACACTGAAGCTTTCTTT
CDR3 protein: CASSIRVNTEAFF
V gene: TRBV19
J gene: TRBJ1-1
D gene: NA
clone size: NA

CDR3 DNA: TGTGCCAGCAGCTTAGCCGGGAGCCTAAATTCACCCCTCCACTTT
CDR3 protein: CASSLAGSLNSPLHF
V gene: TRBV7-2
J gene: TRBJ1-6
D gene: NA
clone size: NA

CDR3 DNA: TGTGCCAGCAGCGTCTCTAACACCGGGGAGCTGTTTTTT
CDR3 protein: CASSVSNTGELFF
V gene: TRBV9
J gene: TRBJ2-2
D gene: NA
clone size: NA

CDR3 DNA: TGTGCCAGCAGCTCCCCCAGGACAGCGAACACCGGGGAGCTGTTTTTT
CDR3 protein: CASSSPRTANTGELFF
V gene: TRBV7-9
J gene: TRBJ2-2
D gene: NA
clone size: NA

CDR3 DNA: TGTGCCAGCAGCTTAGGGAGGGGTGGGTTGTCTGAAGCTTTCTTT
CDR3 protein: CASSLGRGGLSEAFF
V gene: TRBV7-8
J gene: TRBJ1-1
D gene: NA
clone size: NA

CDR3 DNA: TGTGCCAGCAGCTTGGACAGGGAATGGTGGCAGCCCCAGCATTTT
CDR3 protein: CASSLDREWWQPQHF
V gene: TRBV6-1
J gene: TRBJ1-5
D gene: TRBD1
clone size: NA

CDR3 DNA: TGTGCCAGCAGCTTCGACCCCGAGGGCTCCAGCTCTGGAAACACCATATATTTT
CDR3 protein: CASSFDPEGSSSGNTIYF
V gene: TRBV7-8
J gene: TRBJ1-3
D gene: NA
clone size: NA

CDR3 DNA: TGTGCCAGCAGCACTCCGACTAGCGGGGGGGCCAATGAGCAGTTCTTC
CDR3 protein: CASSTPTSGGANEQFF
V gene: TRBV7-6
J gene: TRBJ2-1
D gene: TRBD2
clone size: NA

CDR3 DNA: TGTGCCAGTAGTGACAGGAGGTATCCACTAGCCAAAAACATTCAGTACTTC
CDR3 protein: CASSDRRYPLAKNIQYF
V gene: TRBV19
J gene: TRBJ2-4
D gene: NA
clone size: NA

CDR3 DNA: TGTGCCAGCAGCCAACGAGTCGGGACAGGGATAGAAAAACTGTTTTTT
CDR3 protein: CASSQRVGTGIEKLFF
V gene: TRBV14
J gene: TRBJ1-4
D gene: TRBD1
clone size: NA

CDR3 DNA: TGCAGCGCCGGACAGCCTCGGGAGACCCAGTACTTC
CDR3 protein: CSAGQPRETQYF
V gene: TRBV29-1
J gene: TRBJ2-5
D gene: NA
clone size: NA

CDR3 DNA: TGCGCCAGCAGCTTGGCCAACAGGGGGCTAGATACGCAGTATTTT
CDR3 protein: CASSLANRGLDTQYF
V gene: TRBV5-1
J gene: TRBJ2-3
D gene: TRBD1
clone size: NA

CDR3 DNA: TGTGCCATCAGTGATGGGGCGGGGGCCCAAGAGACCCAGTACTTC
CDR3 protein: CAISDGAGAQETQYF
V gene: TRBV10-3
J gene: TRBJ2-5
D gene: NA
clone size: NA

CDR3 DNA: TGTGCCAGCAGTTCTACCGGGGGAAGCACCGGGGAGCTGTTTTTT
CDR3 protein: CASSSTGGSTGELFF
V gene: TRBV6-6
J gene: TRBJ2-2
D gene: NA
clone size: NA

CDR3 DNA: TGTGCCAGCAGCGGGGGTCCCCAGGGGGCGGGGCAGCAGTACTTC
CDR3 protein: CASSGGPQGAGQQYF
V gene: TRBV9
J gene: TRBJ2-7
D gene: TRBD1
clone size: NA

CDR3 DNA: TGTGCCAGCAGCGTAGAACCGGGAACGAACACCGGGGAGCTGTTTTTT
CDR3 protein: CASSVEPGTNTGELFF
V gene: TRBV9
J gene: TRBJ2-2
D gene: NA
clone size: NA

CDR3 DNA: TGTGCCAGCTCACCAAACAGCCAAGAGACCCAGTACTTC
CDR3 protein: CASSPNSQETQYF
V gene: TRBV18
J gene: TRBJ2-5
D gene: NA
clone size: NA

CDR3 DNA: TGTGCCAGCAGTTTCGACCGGGACAGGAACACCTACGAGCAGTACTTC
CDR3 protein: CASSFDRDRNTYEQYF
V gene: TRBV6-5
J gene: TRBJ2-7
D gene: TRBD1
clone size: NA

CDR3 DNA: TGCAGCGCCGTTTTAGAAGTACCTAACTATGGCTACACCTTC
CDR3 protein: CSAVLEVPNYGYTF
V gene: TRBV29-1
J gene: TRBJ1-2
D gene: NA
clone size: NA

CDR3 DNA: TGTGCCAGCAGTGGATGGACAGGGGATAACGAGCAGTACTTC
CDR3 protein: CASSGWTGDNEQYF
V gene: TRBV6-1
J gene: TRBJ2-7
D gene: TRBD1
clone size: NA

CDR3 DNA: TGTGCCAGCAGCTGGGGCGGGGACTTCTCTGGAAACACCATATATTTT
CDR3 protein: CASSWGGDFSGNTIYF
V gene: TRBV5-8
J gene: TRBJ1-3
D gene: NA
clone size: NA

CDR3 DNA: TGTGCCACCAGCAGAGATTTGGCGACCAGATCCGCGGGACCCCTAGAGCAGTACTTC
CDR3 protein: CATSRDLATRSAGPLEQYF
V gene: TRBV15
J gene: TRBJ2-7
D gene: NA
clone size: NA

CDR3 DNA: TGTGCCAGCAGCCACCTCATAGCGGGGGGGGAGACCCAGTACTTC
CDR3 protein: CASSHLIAGGETQYF
V gene: TRBV4-2
J gene: TRBJ2-5
D gene: TRBD2
clone size: NA

CDR3 DNA: TGTGCCAGCAGTTTGAGACAATCCAGCTACAATGAGCAGTTCTTC
CDR3 protein: CASSLRQSSYNEQFF
V gene: TRBV28
J gene: TRBJ2-1
D gene: NA
clone size: NA

CDR3 DNA: TGTGCCAGCAGAAGACAGGGAGGCACTGAAGCTTTCTTT
CDR3 protein: CASRRQGGTEAFF
V gene: TRBV25-1
J gene: TRBJ1-1
D gene: TRBD1
clone size: NA

CDR3 DNA: TGTGCCAGTAGTATAACTCCAGCGGGCAATCAGCCCCAGCATTTT
CDR3 protein: CASSITPAGNQPQHF
V gene: TRBV19
J gene: TRBJ1-5
D gene: NA
clone size: NA

CDR3 DNA: TGTGCCAGCTGCAGTTCACCCTACGAGCAGTACTTC
CDR3 protein: CASCSSPYEQYF
V gene: TRBV6-4
J gene: TRBJ2-7
D gene: NA
clone size: NA

CDR3 DNA: TGTGCCAGCAGCTTAGTGCCGGTCGGGGGTTTGAACACTGAAGCTTTCTTT
CDR3 protein: CASSLVPVGGLNTEAFF
V gene: TRBV7-2
J gene: TRBJ1-1
D gene: NA
clone size: NA

CDR3 DNA: TGTGCCAGTAGTATAGGACGACAGGGGGAGACCGAAGCTTTCTTT
CDR3 protein: CASSIGRQGETEAFF
V gene: TRBV19
J gene: TRBJ1-1
D gene: TRBD1
clone size: NA

CDR3 DNA: TGTGCCAGCAGAGGTAGAGCGGGGGAAGGTTACAATGAGCAGTTCTTC
CDR3 protein: CASRGRAGEGYNEQFF
V gene: TRBV2
J gene: TRBJ2-1
D gene: TRBD2
clone size: NA

CDR3 DNA: TGTGCCAGCAGCTTGGGCAGGGCAGTCCAAGAGACCCAGTACTTC
CDR3 protein: CASSLGRAVQETQYF
V gene: TRBV11-3
J gene: TRBJ2-5
D gene: NA
clone size: NA

CDR3 DNA: TGTGCCAGCAGTGAACGGGGGGCCCTATTCAGATACACAGATACGCAGTATTTT
CDR3 protein: CASSERGALFRYTDTQYF
V gene: TRBV6-1
J gene: TRBJ2-3
D gene: NA
clone size: NA

CDR3 DNA: TGTGCCAGTAGGTCAGACAGGGAGAGGACTGAAGCTTTCTTT
CDR3 protein: CASRSDRERTEAFF
V gene: TRBV19
J gene: TRBJ1-1
D gene: TRBD1
clone size: NA

CDR3 DNA: TGTGCCAGTATCCCACAGGGGAGCCATCAGCCCCAGCATTTT
CDR3 protein: CASIPQGSHQPQHF
V gene: TRBV19
J gene: TRBJ1-5
D gene: TRBD1
clone size: NA

CDR3 DNA: TGTGCCAGCAGCTTACCCCGAGGTTCTCTACGGGGAGGCGATGAGCAGTTCTTC
CDR3 protein: CASSLPRGSLRGGDEQFF
V gene: TRBV7-9
J gene: TRBJ2-1
D gene: NA
clone size: NA

CDR3 DNA: TGCGCCAGCAGCTTACAGGGGGCGGCGGGTACCTACGAGCAGTACTTC
CDR3 protein: CASSLQGAAGTYEQYF
V gene: TRBV5-1
J gene: TRBJ2-7
D gene: TRBD1
clone size: NA

CDR3 DNA: TGTGCCAGCAGTTACATCGGGGAAGGCACTGAAGCTTTCTTT
CDR3 protein: CASSYIGEGTEAFF
V gene: TRBV6-5
J gene: TRBJ1-1
D gene: NA
clone size: NA

CDR3 DNA: TGTGCCAGCAGCGCCCGGAGGAACACTGAAGCTTTCTTT
CDR3 protein: CASSARRNTEAFF
V gene: TRBV7-3
J gene: TRBJ1-1
D gene: NA
clone size: NA

CDR3 DNA: TGCAGCGTTGCAGAAGACAGGGGCTATGGCTACACCTTC
CDR3 protein: CSVAEDRGYGYTF
V gene: TRBV29-1
J gene: TRBJ1-2
D gene: TRBD1
clone size: NA

CDR3 DNA: TGTGCCAGCAGTCCGCGAGGGTTAGGAGCCGAAAAACTGTTTTTT
CDR3 protein: CASSPRGLGAEKLFF
V gene: TRBV6-5
J gene: TRBJ1-4
D gene: NA
clone size: NA

CDR3 DNA: TGTGCCAGCAGCTTAGATTACAGAAATTCCCCCCTCCACTTT
CDR3 protein: CASSLDYRNSPLHF
V gene: TRBV7-6
J gene: TRBJ1-6
D gene: NA
clone size: NA

CDR3 DNA: TGTGCCAGCAGCCGAACTAGCGGCTCCTACAATGAGCAGTTCTTC
CDR3 protein: CASSRTSGSYNEQFF
V gene: TRBV6-5
J gene: TRBJ2-1
D gene: TRBD2
clone size: NA

CDR3 DNA: TGTGCCAGCAGTGAGGGGCAGGGACACAATCAGCCCCAGCATTTT
CDR3 protein: CASSEGQGHNQPQHF
V gene: TRBV2
J gene: TRBJ1-5
D gene: NA
clone size: once